This T cell receptor (beta chain) came from a study of OX40 agonist ivuxolimab in advanced cancers. Study-wide context: Ivuxolimab is a fully human IgG2 antibody that activates OX40 (CD134). Three patients got partial responses; one had hepatocellular carcinoma and two had cutaneous melanoma. At 0.01 to 10 mg/kg, ivuxolimab was administered intravenously to patients every 2 weeks.

The CDR3 runs to 14 residues. Trimming took 4 bases from V and 1 from J; bases not matched to a gene: 4. The V gene's germline CDR1 is SGHRS and CDR2 YFSETQ. Only in-frame clones appear in the TCRdb table, and some are missing; sequencing was by immunoSEQ multiplex PCR. The table shows 65,000 to 95,000 clones, with about four fifths occurring only once. The input for sequencing was CD4+ or CD8+ T cells sorted from blood, taken in a trial of the OX40 agonist ivuxolimab. The source is an adult with an advanced solid tumor such as melanoma, head and neck, liver or kidney cancer. This sequence joins TRBV5-1 and TRBJ2-5; 7 positions agree with TRBD1. The CDR3 DNA follows: TGCGCCAGCAGCCAAGGACAGGCCCAAGAGACCCAGTACTTC. It specifies CASSQGQAQETQYF.